The 29 T cell receptor beta chains given below trace back to one sample, sequenced in a study of cytomegalovirus exposure and HLA in healthy donors. Clones were read by immunoSEQ multiplex PCR, and TCRdb kept only the in-frame ones, dropping some. The sample consists of more than 65,000 clones, roughly 93% of them appearing once. What was sequenced was PBMCs. The receptor set was obtained from a man in his late teens or twenties in good health and CMV-seronegative.

This clone came up a few times. J is TRBJ1-1 and V is TRBV5-1; no clear D. The CDR3 is 15 amino acids. The V gene lost 5 bases and the J gene lost 0 bases, with 14 bases spanning the gap. Germline CDR1 reads SGHRS; CDR2 reads YFSETQ. The DNA of the CDR3 is TGCGCCAGCAGATTTGCACAGACAATGAACACTGAAGCTTTCTTT. Translation: CASRFAQTMNTEAFF.

The chain uses TRBV5-1 and TRBJ2-2, with 9 positions matching TRBD2. The junction had 3 bases not matched to a gene; V was cut back by 3 bases and J by 6 bases. There are 14 residues in the CDR3. Germline loops: CDR1 SGHRS, CDR2 YFSETQ. In DNA form, the CDR3 reads TGCGCCAGCAGCTGGGGACTAGCTGCCGGGGAGCTGTTTTTT. It specifies CASSWGLAAGELFF.

The chain uses TRBV19 and TRBJ2-1; 7 bases match TRBD2. Germline values: CDR1 LNHDA, CDR2 SQIVND (reference sequence). The length of the CDR3 is 12 residues. J lost 9 bases, V lost 5 bases, and 4 bases had no gene match. The CDR3 is CASSGGGFEQFF. As DNA, the CDR3 is TGTGCCAGTAGTGGGGGGGGATTTGAGCAGTTCTTC.

The chain recombines TRBV6-8 with TRBJ2-1, with D unresolved. Trimming removed 4 bases from V and 10 bases from J, with 8 bases in between. The CDR3 runs 11 residues. Germline CDR1 and CDR2: MNHGY and SAAAGT. CDR3 protein: CASSSSGEQFF. CDR3 sequence (DNA): TGTGCCAGCAGTTCTTCCGGGGAGCAGTTCTTC.

The rearrangement uses TRBV5-1 and TRBJ2-7; no reliable D call. CDR3 length: 13 residues. The V end lost 3 bases, the J end lost 5 bases, and 12 bases lay between the germline ends. Germline assignment: CDR1 SGHRS and CDR2 YFSETQ. CDR3 sequence reads: CASSSIVADEQYF. Here the CDR3 DNA reads TGCGCCAGCAGCTCTATAGTTGCCGACGAGCAGTACTTC.

V is TRBV5-1 and J is TRBJ2-1; 8 bases line up with TRBD2. Losses at the gene ends were 0 bases for V and 5 bases for J; bases not matched to a gene: 7. The germline V gene encodes CDR1 SGHRS and CDR2 YFSETQ. This CDR3 contains 16 residues. CDR3 DNA sequence: TGCGCCAGCAGCTTGGCCTCCAGCGGGGGAAACAATGAGCAGTTCTTC. It translates to CASSLASSGGNNEQFF. The full variable domain, its missing parts supplied by reference TRBV5-1 and TRBJ2-1, is KAGVTQTPRYLIKTRGQQVTLSCSPISGHRSVSWYQQTPGQGLQFLFEYFSETQRNKGNFPGRFSGRQFSNSRSEMNVSTLELGDSALYLCASSLASSGGNNEQFFGPGTRLTVL.

The V call is TRBV2, the J call TRBJ2-1; 9 bases agree with TRBD2. Germline CDR1 is SNHLY and CDR2 is FYNNEI. CDR3 length: 15 amino acids. The V segment lost 6 bases and the J segment 7 bases; nucleotides outside the gene matches: 10. The CDR3 nucleotides read TGTGCCAGCAGCAATGATATAGCGGGAGTTAATGAGCAGTTCTTC. This sequence encodes CASSNDIAGVNEQFF.

The J gene is TRBJ2-1, the V gene TRBV7-3, with D uncertain. Trimming stripped 5 bases from V and 10 bases from J, with 12 bases between. Germline values: CDR1 SGHTA, CDR2 FQGTGA. This CDR3 comprises 12 residues. CDR3: CASSLATREQFF. CDR3 sequence (DNA): TGTGCCAGCAGCCTCGCGACAAGGGAGCAGTTCTTC.

The rearrangement joins TRBV2 to TRBJ1-5; D is uncertain. V lost 7 bases, J lost 5 bases, and 15 bases lay in between. The CDR3 consists of 14 residues. Germline V gene lookup returns CDR1 SNHLY and CDR2 FYNNEI. The CDR3 region is CASTPRASHQPQHF. CDR3 nucleotides: TGTGCCAGCACCCCCCGAGCCTCTCATCAGCCCCAGCATTTT. The complete variable domain, with remaining parts taken from reference TRBV2 and TRBJ1-5, reads EPEVTQTPSHQVTQMGQEVILRCVPISNHLYFYWYRQILGQKVEFLVSFYNNEISEKSEIFDDQFSVERPDGSNFTLKIRSTKLEDSAMYFCASTPRASHQPQHFGDGTRLSIL.

The chain carries TRBV19 and TRBJ2-6, with D hard to call. This CDR3 comprises 14 residues. Trimming shortened V by 7 bases and J by 2 bases, and 9 bases separated the two germline ends. Germline V gene sequence: CDR1 LNHDA, CDR2 SQIVND (reference sequence). The CDR3 DNA reads as TGTGCCAGTATACCACGGGCTGGGGCCAACGTCCTGACTTTC. It codes for CASIPRAGANVLTF. Based on the CDR3 plus reference TRBV19 and TRBJ2-6, the full variable domain is DGGITQSPKYLFRKEGQNVTLSCEQNLNHDAMYWYRQDPGQGLRLIYYSQIVNDFQKGDIAEGYSVSREKKESFPLTVTSAQKNPTAFYLCASIPRAGANVLTFGAGSRLTVL.

V and J are TRBV2 and TRBJ1-6, with a tentative D call TRBD1 (6 bases). CDR1 SNHLY and CDR2 FYNNEI come from the germline V gene. The V end was cut by 6 bases, the J end by 6 bases, with 12 bases between. This CDR3 spans 14 amino acids. CDR3 protein: CASRSDSLNSPLHF. The DNA for the CDR3 is TGTGCCAGCAGGTCGGACAGTCTTAATTCACCCCTCCACTTT.

The chain links TRBV12-5 to TRBJ1-5; perhaps TRBD1 as D (5 bases). Germline loops: CDR1 LGHNT, CDR2 FRNRAP. This CDR3 is 16 amino acids long. Trimming shortened V by 1 base and J by 3 bases, and 13 bases separated the two germline ends. The CDR3 loop reads CASGLAAGGYNQPQHF. The CDR3 coding sequence is TGTGCTAGTGGTTTGGCCGCGGGGGGGTACAATCAGCCCCAGCATTTT. The full variable domain, its missing parts supplied by reference TRBV12-5 and TRBJ1-5, is DARVTQTPRHKVTEMGQEVTMRCQPILGHNTVFWYRQTMMQGLELLAYFRNRAPLDDSGMPKDRFSAEMPDATLATLKIQPSEPRDSAVYFCASGLAAGGYNQPQHFGDGTRLSIL.

This chain joins TRBV18 and TRBJ2-1; TRBD2 agrees at 7 bases. Trimming cost V 3 bases and J 7 bases; bases outside gene matches: 3. The germline CDR1 and CDR2 sequences are KGHSH and LQKENI. CDR3 size: 13 residues. The CDR3 coding sequence is TGTGCCAGCTCACCGGGGGGGTGGAATGAGCAGTTCTTC. Its translation is CASSPGGWNEQFF.

The rearrangement links TRBV7-9 to TRBJ1-5; no clear D. Between the trimmed V and J ends, which lost 5 bases and 7 bases, there was a span of 12 bases. Germline lookup yields CDR1 SEHNR and CDR2 FQNEAQ (reference sequence). The CDR3 is 13 amino acids. The CDR3 is CASSQNSGQPQHF. The CDR3 DNA sequence: TGTGCCAGCAGCCAGAACAGCGGACAGCCCCAGCATTTT.

In this sample, this clone turned up once. The rearrangement joins TRBV5-6 to TRBJ1-2; 10 bases fit TRBD1. CDR1 SGHDT and CDR2 YYEEEE come from the germline V gene. V shed 0 bases and J 5 bases; nucleotides not matched to a gene: 7. The CDR3 runs to 16 residues. This CDR3 reads CASSLGQGANRYGYTF. CDR3 nucleotides: TGTGCCAGCAGCTTGGGACAGGGGGCTAATAGGTATGGCTACACCTTC. Based on the CDR3 plus reference TRBV5-6 and TRBJ1-2, the full variable domain is DAGVTQSPTHLIKTRGQQVTLRCSPKSGHDTVSWYQQALGQGPQFIFQYYEEEERQRGNFPDRFSGHQFPNYSSELNVNALLLGDSALYLCASSLGQGANRYGYTFGSGTRLTVV.

The V call is TRBV4-1, the J call TRBJ2-1, with a weak D call TRBD1 (6 bases). This CDR3 spans 15 amino acids. From germline, CDR1 is MGHRA and CDR2 YSYEKL. Trimming took 1 base from V and 5 from J, leaving 12 bases between them. This CDR3 reads CASSQVGAGDNEQFF. Here the CDR3 DNA reads TGCGCCAGCAGCCAAGTCGGGGCAGGGGACAATGAGCAGTTCTTC.

The chain is built from TRBV5-4 and TRBJ1-2; D call uncertain. Germline CDR1 reads SGHNT; CDR2 reads YYREEE (reference sequence). CDR3 length equals 13 residues. V lost 4 bases and J 3 bases, leaving 10 bases between the germline ends. The CDR3 DNA is TGTGCCAGCAGCCGGGGAGGAGACTATGGCTACACCTTC. It translates to CASSRGGDYGYTF.

The rearrangement uses TRBV30 and TRBJ2-4; 9 bases are a match to TRBD2. CDR3 length: 15 amino acids. Germline V lookup: CDR1 GTSNPN, CDR2 SVGIG (reference sequence). V was pared by 2 bases and J by 6 bases, with 8 bases of the junction left unmatched. CDR3 bases: TGTGCCTGGAGTAGGGCGGGAGGGCCACTAAACATTCAGTACTTC. It yields the protein CAWSRAGGPLNIQYF. The variable domain in full, completed from reference TRBV30 and TRBJ2-4, reads SQTIHQWPATLVQPVGSPLSLECTVEGTSNPNLYWYRQAAGRGLQLLFYSVGIGQISSEVPQNLSASRPQDRQFILSSKKLLLSDSGFYLCAWSRAGGPLNIQYFGAGTRLSVL.

This chain joins TRBV28 and TRBJ2-7; a possible D gene is TRBD2 (6 bases). Germline values: CDR1 MDHEN, CDR2 SYDVKM. V was clipped by 5 bases and J by 3 bases, with 17 bases between them. The CDR3 is made up of 15 amino acids. CDR3 residues: CASSRFVGGRYEQYF. The CDR3 coding sequence is TGTGCCAGCAGTCGTTTTGTCGGGGGACGCTACGAGCAGTACTTC.

The sample holds one count of this clone. The chain couples TRBV7-2 to TRBJ2-7; weak D call: TRBD1 (6 bases). V was shortened by 8 bases and J by 3 bases, with 20 bases between the two germline ends. Germline CDR1 SGHTA, CDR2 FQGNSA. The CDR3 spans 15 residues. The CDR3 reads CASGPDKGVRYEQYF. For the CDR3, the DNA is TGTGCCAGCGGCCCTGATAAGGGGGTACGCTACGAGCAGTACTTC.

As concerns this clone: Different DNA sequences within this sample yield the same CDR3. V usage is TRBV18 and J usage is TRBJ1-2; TRBD1 matches at 8 bases. The trim removed 2 bases at V and 5 bases at J, leaving 7 bases unmatched. This CDR3 region has 15 residues. Germline CDR1 and CDR2: KGHSH and LQKENI. CDR3 in DNA: TGTGCCAGCTCACCAACGGGACAGGAGATTTATGGCTACACCTTC. Amino acids: CASSPTGQEIYGYTF.

The chain couples TRBV11-2 to TRBJ1-2; D gene ambiguous. Trimming left V 5 bases short and J 0 bases short, with 10 bases between. Germline V gene lookup returns CDR1 SGHAT and CDR2 FQNNGV. This CDR3 comprises 14 residues. CDR3 bases: TGTGCCAGCAGCCTCGACACGTCTAACTATGGCTACACCTTC. It yields the protein CASSLDTSNYGYTF. Variable domain in full (rest from reference TRBV11-2 and TRBJ1-2): EAGVAQSPRYKIIEKRQSVAFWCNPISGHATLYWYQQILGQGPKLLIQFQNNGVVDDSQLPKDRFSAERLKGVDSTLKIQPAKLEDSAVYLCASSLDTSNYGYTFGSGTRLTVV.

This chain links TRBV5-1 with TRBJ2-3; 7 bases are a match to TRBD1. From germline, CDR1 is SGHRS and CDR2 YFSETQ. V shed 1 base and J 5 bases; nucleotides not matched to a gene: 7. There are 15 residues in the CDR3. The CDR3 DNA is TGCGCCAGCAGCTTGCTAACAGGGGCCCAAGATACGCAGTATTTT. It translates to CASSLLTGAQDTQYF.

The gene calls are TRBV13 and TRBJ1-1, with 9 bases that match TRBD1. The ends lost 3 bases at V and 4 bases at J; junction bases unmatched: 3. CDR1 is PRHDT, CDR2 FYEKMQ, per germline (reference sequence). This CDR3 comprises 14 residues. CDR3 DNA sequence: TGTGCCAGCAGCTTTGGGACAGGGCGCACTGAAGCTTTCTTT. Encoded protein: CASSFGTGRTEAFF. Filled out from reference TRBV13 and TRBJ1-1, the complete variable domain reads AAGVIQSPRHLIKEKRETATLKCYPIPRHDTVYWYQQGPGQDPQFLISFYEKMQSDKGSIPDRFSAQQFSDYHSELNMSSLELGDSALYFCASSFGTGRTEAFFGQGTRLTVV.

The genes are TRBV19 and TRBJ1-1; TRBD1 matches 8 bases. In germline, CDR1 is LNHDA, CDR2 SQIVND (reference sequence). This CDR3 has 15 amino acids. With 7 bases clipped from V and 3 bases from J, the junction kept 10 bases outside the gene matches. In DNA, the CDR3 is TGTGCCAGTACCCCGACAGGGGCTGGGTACACTGAAGCTTTCTTT. The encoded protein is CASTPTGAGYTEAFF.

This sequence joins TRBV28 and TRBJ1-1; D possibly corresponds to TRBD1 (5 bases). Germline V CDR1 and CDR2: MDHEN, SYDVKM. V was shortened by 4 bases and J by 4 bases, with 7 bases between the two germline ends. This CDR3 has 12 amino acids. For the CDR3, the DNA is TGTGCCAGCAGTTCCGGGGGCACTGAAGCTTTCTTT. Encoded protein: CASSSGGTEAFF.

In its sample, this clone was seen once. CDR3 in DNA: TGTGCCAGCAGCTCCCCGGGACTAGCGGGACCTAGCTCCTACAATGAGCAGTTCTTC. Protein sequence: CASSSPGLAGPSSYNEQFF. This rearrangement joins TRBV7-3 to TRBJ2-1; TRBD2 matches 13 bases. Per germline, CDR1 SGHTA and CDR2 FQGTGA. With V trimmed by 4 bases and J by 0 bases, 9 bases remained unmatched. This CDR3 region has 19 residues.

The genes are TRBV5-5 and TRBJ2-3; 11 nucleotides align to TRBD2. The length of the CDR3 is 17 residues. Looked up from germline, CDR1 is SGHKS and CDR2 is YYEKEE (reference sequence). V was pared by 2 bases and J by 3 bases, with 8 bases of the junction left unmatched. The CDR3 sequence: CASSFRLAGIGTDTQYF. Here the CDR3 DNA reads TGTGCCAGCAGCTTCCGACTAGCGGGGATAGGTACAGATACGCAGTATTTT.

This chain joins TRBV6-1 and TRBJ2-3; 7 bases fit TRBD1. Germline lookup yields CDR1 MNHNS and CDR2 SASEGT. After removal of 7 bases from V and 3 bases from J, the junction contained 4 bases not matched to a gene. The CDR3 is made up of 13 amino acids. This CDR3 reads CASTVGQTDTQYF. DNA of the CDR3: TGTGCCAGCACCGTGGGACAGACAGATACGCAGTATTTT.